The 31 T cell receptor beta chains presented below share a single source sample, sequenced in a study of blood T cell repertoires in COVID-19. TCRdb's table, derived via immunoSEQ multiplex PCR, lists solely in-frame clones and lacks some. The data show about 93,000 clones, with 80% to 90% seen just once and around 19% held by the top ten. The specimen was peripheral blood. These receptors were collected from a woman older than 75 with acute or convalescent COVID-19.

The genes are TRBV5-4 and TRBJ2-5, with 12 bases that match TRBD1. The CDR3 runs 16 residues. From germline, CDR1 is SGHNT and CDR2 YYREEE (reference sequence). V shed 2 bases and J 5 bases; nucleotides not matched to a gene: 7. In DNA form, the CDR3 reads TGTGCCAGCAGCTTTGGGGACAGGGGGCGGTTCGAGACCCAGTACTTC. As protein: CASSFGDRGRFETQYF.

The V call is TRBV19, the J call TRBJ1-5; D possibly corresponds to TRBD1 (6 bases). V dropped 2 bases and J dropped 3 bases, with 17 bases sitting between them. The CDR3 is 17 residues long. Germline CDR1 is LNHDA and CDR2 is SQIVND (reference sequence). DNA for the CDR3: TGTGCCAGTAGTATAATGGCTCTGGCAGGGGTCAATCAGCCCCAGCATTTT. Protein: CASSIMALAGVNQPQHF. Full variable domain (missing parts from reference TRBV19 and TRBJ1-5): DGGITQSPKYLFRKEGQNVTLSCEQNLNHDAMYWYRQDPGQGLRLIYYSQIVNDFQKGDIAEGYSVSREKKESFPLTVTSAQKNPTAFYLCASSIMALAGVNQPQHFGDGTRLSIL.

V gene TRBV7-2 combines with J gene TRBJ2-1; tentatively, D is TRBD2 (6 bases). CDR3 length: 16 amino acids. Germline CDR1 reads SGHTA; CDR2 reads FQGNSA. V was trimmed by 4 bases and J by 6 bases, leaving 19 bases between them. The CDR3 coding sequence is TGTGCCAGCAGCTCCGCCGGGACTCATCCATCCAATGAGCAGTTCTTC. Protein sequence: CASSSAGTHPSNEQFF.

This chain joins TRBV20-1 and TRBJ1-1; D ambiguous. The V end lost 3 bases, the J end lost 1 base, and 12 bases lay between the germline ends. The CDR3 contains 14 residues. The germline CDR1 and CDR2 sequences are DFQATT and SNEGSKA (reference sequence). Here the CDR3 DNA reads TGCAGTGCTAGTCGCGGTTCCGGGAACACTGAAGCTTTCTTT. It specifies CSASRGSGNTEAFF.

The CDR3 is CAICPGETYNEQFF. The CDR3 DNA follows: TGTGCCATCTGTCCCGGAGAAACCTACAATGAGCAGTTCTTC. The chain carries TRBV10-3 and TRBJ2-1; D remains unclear. The V and J ends lost 8 bases and 2 bases respectively, with 13 bases between them. This CDR3 spans 14 amino acids. The germline CDR1 and CDR2 sequences are ENHRY and SYGVKD.

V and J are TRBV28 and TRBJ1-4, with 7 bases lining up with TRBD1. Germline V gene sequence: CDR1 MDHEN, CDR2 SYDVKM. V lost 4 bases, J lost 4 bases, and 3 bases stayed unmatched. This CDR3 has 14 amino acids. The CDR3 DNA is TGTGCCAGCAGTTCTGGACAGGTTAATGAAAAACTGTTTTTT. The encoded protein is CASSSGQVNEKLFF.

The CDR3 DNA sequence: TGTGCCTGGAGTGTATCAACAGTCGCAACACCCCTCCACTTT. Translation: CAWSVSTVATPLHF. The J gene is TRBJ1-6, the V gene TRBV30; D remains ambiguous. Germline assignment: CDR1 GTSNPN and CDR2 SVGIG (reference sequence). The CDR3 sequence is 14 residues long. V was pared by 0 bases and J by 11 bases, with 14 bases between. Supplemented by reference TRBV30 and TRBJ1-6, the full variable domain reads SQTIHQWPATLVQPVGSPLSLECTVEGTSNPNLYWYRQAAGRGLQLLFYSVGIGQISSEVPQNLSASRPQDRQFILSSKKLLLSDSGFYLCAWSVSTVATPLHFGNGTRLTVT.

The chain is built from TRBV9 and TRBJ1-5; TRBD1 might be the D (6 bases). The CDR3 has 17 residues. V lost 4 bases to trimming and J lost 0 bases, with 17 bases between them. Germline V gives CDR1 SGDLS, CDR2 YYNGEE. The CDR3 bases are TGTGCCAGCAGCCCAGGGGCAGGGACGGGTAGCAATCAGCCCCAGCATTTT. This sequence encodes CASSPGAGTGSNQPQHF.

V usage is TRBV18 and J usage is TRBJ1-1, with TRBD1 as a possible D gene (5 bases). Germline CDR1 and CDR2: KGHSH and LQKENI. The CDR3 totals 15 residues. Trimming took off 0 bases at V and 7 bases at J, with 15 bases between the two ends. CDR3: CASSPPSQGRGEAFF. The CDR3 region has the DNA TGTGCCAGCTCACCACCGTCTCAGGGAAGAGGTGAAGCTTTCTTT.

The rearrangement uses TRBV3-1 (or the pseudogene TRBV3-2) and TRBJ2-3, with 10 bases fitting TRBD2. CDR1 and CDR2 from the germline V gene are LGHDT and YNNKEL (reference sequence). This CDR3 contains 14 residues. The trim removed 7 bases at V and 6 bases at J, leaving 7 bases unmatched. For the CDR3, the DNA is TGTGCCAGCACCATAGCGGGGGGCCCGGATACGCAGTATTTT. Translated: CASTIAGGPDTQYF.

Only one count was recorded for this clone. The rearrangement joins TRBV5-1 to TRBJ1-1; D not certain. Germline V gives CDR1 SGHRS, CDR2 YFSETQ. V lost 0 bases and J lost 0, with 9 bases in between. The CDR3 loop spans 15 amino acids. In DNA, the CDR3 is TGCGCCAGCAGCTTGGAACTGACTTTGAACACTGAAGCTTTCTTT. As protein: CASSLELTLNTEAFF.

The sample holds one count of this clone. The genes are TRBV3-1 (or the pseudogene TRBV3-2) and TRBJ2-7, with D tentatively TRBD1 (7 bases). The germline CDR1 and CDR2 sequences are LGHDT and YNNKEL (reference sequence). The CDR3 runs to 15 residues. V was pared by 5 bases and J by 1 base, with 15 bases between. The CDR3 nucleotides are TGTGCCAGCAGCGCGGGACAGATGGGATCCTACGAGCAGTACTTC. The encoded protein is CASSAGQMGSYEQYF.

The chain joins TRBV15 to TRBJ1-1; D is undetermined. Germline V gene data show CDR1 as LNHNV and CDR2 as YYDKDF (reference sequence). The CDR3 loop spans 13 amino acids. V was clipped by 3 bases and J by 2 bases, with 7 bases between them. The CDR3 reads CATSRTLNTEAFF. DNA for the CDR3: TGTGCCACCAGCAGGACTCTAAACACTGAAGCTTTCTTT. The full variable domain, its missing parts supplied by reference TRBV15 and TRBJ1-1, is DAMVIQNPRYQVTQFGKPVTLSCSQTLNHNVMYWYQQKSSQAPKLLFHYYDKDFNNEADTPDNFQSRRPNTSFCFLDIRSPGLGDTAMYLCATSRTLNTEAFFGQGTRLTVV.

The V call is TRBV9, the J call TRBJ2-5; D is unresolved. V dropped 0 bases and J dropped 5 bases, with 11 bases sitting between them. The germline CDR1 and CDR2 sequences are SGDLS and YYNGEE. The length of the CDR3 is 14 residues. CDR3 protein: CASSVGIGRETQYF. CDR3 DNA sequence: TGTGCCAGCAGCGTAGGAATTGGCCGCGAGACCCAGTACTTC.

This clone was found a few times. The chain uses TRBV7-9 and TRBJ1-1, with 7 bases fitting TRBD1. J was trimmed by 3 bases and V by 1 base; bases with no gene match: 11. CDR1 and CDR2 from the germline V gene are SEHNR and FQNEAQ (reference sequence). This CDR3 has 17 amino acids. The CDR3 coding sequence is TGTGCCAGCAGCTTAGGGCGACAGGGTAGGGTGGACACTGAAGCTTTCTTT. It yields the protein CASSLGRQGRVDTEAFF.

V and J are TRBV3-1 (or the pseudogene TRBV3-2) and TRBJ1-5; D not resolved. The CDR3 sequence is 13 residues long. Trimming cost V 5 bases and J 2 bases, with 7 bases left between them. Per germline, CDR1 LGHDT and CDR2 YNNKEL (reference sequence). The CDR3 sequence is CASSDKGNQPQHF. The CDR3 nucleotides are TGTGCCAGCAGCGACAAGGGCAATCAGCCCCAGCATTTT.

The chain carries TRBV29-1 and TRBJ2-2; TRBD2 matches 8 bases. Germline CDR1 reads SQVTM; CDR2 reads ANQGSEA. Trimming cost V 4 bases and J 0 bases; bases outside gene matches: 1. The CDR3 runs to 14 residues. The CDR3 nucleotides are TGCAGCGTTGGCGGGGGGCCGAACACCGGGGAGCTGTTTTTT. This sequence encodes CSVGGGPNTGELFF.

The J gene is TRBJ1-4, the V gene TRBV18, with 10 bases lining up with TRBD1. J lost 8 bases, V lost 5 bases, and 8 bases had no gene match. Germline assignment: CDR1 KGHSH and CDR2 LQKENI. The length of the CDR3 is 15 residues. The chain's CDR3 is CASSFWDRGGEKLFF. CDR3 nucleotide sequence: TGTGCCAGCTCATTTTGGGACAGGGGAGGAGAAAAACTGTTTTTT.

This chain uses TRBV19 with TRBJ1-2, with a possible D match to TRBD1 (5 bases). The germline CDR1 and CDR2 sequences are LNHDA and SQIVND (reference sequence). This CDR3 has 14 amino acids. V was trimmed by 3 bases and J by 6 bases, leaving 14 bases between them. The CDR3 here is CASSMEGKRDGYTF. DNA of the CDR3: TGTGCCAGTAGTATGGAGGGGAAGAGAGATGGCTACACCTTC.

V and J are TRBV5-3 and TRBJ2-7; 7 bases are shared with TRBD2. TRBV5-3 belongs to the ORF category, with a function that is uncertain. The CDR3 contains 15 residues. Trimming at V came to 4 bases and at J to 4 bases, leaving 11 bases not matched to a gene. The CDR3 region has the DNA TGTGCCAGAAGCCTACCGCTAGCGGAGGGGTACGAGCAGTACTTC. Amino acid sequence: CARSLPLAEGYEQYF.

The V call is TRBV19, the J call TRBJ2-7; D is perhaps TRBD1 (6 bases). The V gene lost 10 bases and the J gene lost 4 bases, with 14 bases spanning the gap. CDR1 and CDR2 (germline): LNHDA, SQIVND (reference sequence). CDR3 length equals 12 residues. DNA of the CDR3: TGTGCCACCGTGGACAGTCGGTACGAGCAGTACTTC. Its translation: CATVDSRYEQYF.

The CDR3 DNA sequence: TGTGCCATCAGTGATCCGACAGGGAGTAATCAGCCCCAGCATTTT. This codes for CAISDPTGSNQPQHF. This chain connects TRBV10-3 to TRBJ1-5; TRBD1 matches at 7 bases. V trimming: 3 bases; J trimming: 4 bases; junction bases outside the gene matches: 6. Germline V CDR1 and CDR2: ENHRY, SYGVKD. The CDR3 loop spans 15 amino acids.

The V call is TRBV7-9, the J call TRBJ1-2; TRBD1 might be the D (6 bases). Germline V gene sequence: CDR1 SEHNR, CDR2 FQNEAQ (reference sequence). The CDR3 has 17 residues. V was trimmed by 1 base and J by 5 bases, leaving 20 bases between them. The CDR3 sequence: CASSLGSSGQTVYGYTF. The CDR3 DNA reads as TGTGCCAGCAGCTTAGGCTCTTCTGGACAGACCGTTTATGGCTACACCTTC. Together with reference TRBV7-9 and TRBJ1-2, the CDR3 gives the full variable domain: DTGVSQNPRHKITKRGQNVTFRCDPISEHNRLYWYRQTLGQGPEFLTYFQNEAQLEKSRLLSDRFSAERPKGSFSTLEIQRTEQGDSAMYLCASSLGSSGQTVYGYTFGSGTRLTVV.

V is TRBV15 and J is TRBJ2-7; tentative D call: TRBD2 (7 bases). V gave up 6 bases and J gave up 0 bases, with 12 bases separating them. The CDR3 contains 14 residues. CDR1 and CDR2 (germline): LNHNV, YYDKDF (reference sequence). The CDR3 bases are TGTGCCACCAGAGGGGGGGGGCCCTCCTACGAGCAGTACTTC. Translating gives CATRGGGPSYEQYF.

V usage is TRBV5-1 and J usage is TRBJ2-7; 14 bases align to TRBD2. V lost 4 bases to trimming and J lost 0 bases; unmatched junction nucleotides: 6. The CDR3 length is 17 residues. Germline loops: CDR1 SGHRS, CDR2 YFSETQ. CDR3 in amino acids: CASSPPGLAGDSYEQYF. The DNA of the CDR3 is TGCGCCAGCAGCCCTCCGGGACTAGCGGGGGACTCCTACGAGCAGTACTTC.

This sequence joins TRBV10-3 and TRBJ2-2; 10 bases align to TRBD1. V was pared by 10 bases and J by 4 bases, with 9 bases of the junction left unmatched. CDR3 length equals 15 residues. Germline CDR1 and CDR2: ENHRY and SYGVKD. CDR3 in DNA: TGTGCCACCGCAGGAGGGACAGGGGTCACCGGGGAGCTGTTTTTT. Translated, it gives CATAGGTGVTGELFF.

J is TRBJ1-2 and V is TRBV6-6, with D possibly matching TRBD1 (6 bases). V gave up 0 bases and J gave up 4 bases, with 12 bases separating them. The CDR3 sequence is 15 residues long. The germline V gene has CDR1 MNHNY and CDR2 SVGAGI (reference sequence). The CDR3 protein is CASSYSRGPIYGYTF. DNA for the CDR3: TGTGCCAGCAGTTACTCCAGGGGCCCTATCTATGGCTACACCTTC.

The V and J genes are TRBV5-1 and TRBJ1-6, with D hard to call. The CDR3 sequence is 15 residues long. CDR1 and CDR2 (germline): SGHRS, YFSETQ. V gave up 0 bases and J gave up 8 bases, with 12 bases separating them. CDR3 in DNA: TGCGCCAGCAGCTTGGTCGGAGGGTGGGATTCACCCCTCCACTTT. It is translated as CASSLVGGWDSPLHF.

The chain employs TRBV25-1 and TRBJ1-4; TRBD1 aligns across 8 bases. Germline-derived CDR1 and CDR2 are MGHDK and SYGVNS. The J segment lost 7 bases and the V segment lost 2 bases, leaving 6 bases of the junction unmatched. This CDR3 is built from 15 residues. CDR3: CASSEPATGGEKLFF. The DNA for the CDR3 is TGTGCCAGCAGTGAACCGGCCACAGGGGGTGAAAAACTGTTTTTT.

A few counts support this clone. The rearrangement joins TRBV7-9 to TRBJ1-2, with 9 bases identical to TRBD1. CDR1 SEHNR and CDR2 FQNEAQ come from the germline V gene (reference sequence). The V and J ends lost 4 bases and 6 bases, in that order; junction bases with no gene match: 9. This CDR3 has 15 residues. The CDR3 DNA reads TGTGCCAGCAGCTCCATGGGGACAGGGTCGGATGGCTACACCTTC. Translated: CASSSMGTGSDGYTF.

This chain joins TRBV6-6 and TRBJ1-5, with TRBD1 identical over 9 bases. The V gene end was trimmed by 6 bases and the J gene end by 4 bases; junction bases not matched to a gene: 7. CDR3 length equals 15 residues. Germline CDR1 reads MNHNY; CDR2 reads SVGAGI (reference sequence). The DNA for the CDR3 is TGTGCCAGCAGGTCCCGGGACAGGGCTAATCAGCCCCAGCATTTT. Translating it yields CASRSRDRANQPQHF.